Listed below are T cell receptor beta chains from one sample, sequenced in a study of blood T cell repertoires in COVID-19. Only in-frame clones appear in the TCRdb table, and some are missing; sequencing was by immunoSEQ multiplex PCR. The sample holds around 250,000 clones, about 90% seen once. Sample: PBMCs or T cells enriched from blood (not recorded which). These receptors were taken from a human donor in a cohort exposed to, infected with or recovered from COVID-19 (not recorded which). The donor label of this sample is uncertain. Both conserved end residues are part of each CDR3. Fields, in order: V gene, CDR3 length, CDR3 protein.

TRBV9 | 17 | CASSSGQGDVGKNIQYF
TRBV5-1 | 15 | CASSLRQGSDTEAFF
TRBV19 | 13 | CASSIVSGHGAFF
TRBV6-5 | 13 | CASSTIQGYGYTF
TRBV7-2 | 18 | CASSAPTRGPLTNEKLFF
TRBV18 | 17 | CASSPFSGDSLNTEAFF
TRBV24-1 | 15 | CATSFSGEYTGELFF
TRBV7-9 | 12 | CASSRQVYEQYF
TRBV2 | 15 | CASSPLYGQGAYAFF
TRBV6-6 | 13 | CASGRTGTYEQYF
TRBV5-1 | 17 | CASSRLISRVRNTEAFF
TRBV7-9 | 13 | CASSPPQGAEQFF
TRBV2 | 15 | CASSVGQGARQPQHF
TRBV5-4 | 13 | CASSQQGVIEAFF
TRBV6-4 | 16 | CASSQGTSGGTDTQYF
TRBV20-1 | 12 | CSASGQTYEQYF
TRBV7-2 | 14 | CASSIRQGAWEQYF
TRBV27 | 15 | CASSLHGTSGDTQYF
TRBV28 | 11 | CASVSGGTQYF
TRBV7-9 | 15 | CASRAPGTGGKGYTF
TRBV6-2/TRBV6-3 | 17 | CASSYRDFRSGANVLTF
TRBV7-8 | 14 | CASSLNLGAGELFF
TRBV30 | 15 | CAWSGGQGSRQPQHF
TRBV11-2 | 14 | CASFPGGANYGYTF
TRBV24-1 | 13 | CATSEGTDGELFF
TRBV5-1 | 14 | CASSEGQINYGYTF
TRBV5-1 | 16 | CASSLAGGAVNTEAFF
TRBV11-2 | 17 | CASSLGRGLVVRDTQYF
TRBV5-4 | 14 | CASTPDRGPNEQFF
TRBV5-1 | 17 | CASSLSRGAGVNTEAFF
TRBV2 | 16 | CASNPGQGHITGELFF
TRBV7-9 | 16 | CASSGLIAGATDTQYF
TRBV12-5 | 17 | CASGLIPAGASSYEQYF
TRBV5-5 | 13 | CASSPGVNTEAFF
TRBV6-5 | 14 | CASTQDRDNSPLHF
TRBV6-5 | 16 | CASSSRGTGAYQPQHF
TRBV19 | 13 | CASSGTGKATLHF
TRBV7-2 | 15 | CASSLVGDRAQPQHF
TRBV6-5 | 13 | CASQRGLSYEQYF
TRBV10-3 | 12 | CAISDGNQPQHF
TRBV4-2 | 16 | CASSQEETGGIVGYTF
TRBV12-3/TRBV12-4 | 13 | CASRQGGSPGYTF
TRBV5-1 | 14 | CASSLETANTEAFF
TRBV3-1/TRBV3-2 | 14 | CASSQQGAQQPQHF
TRBV11-2 | 15 | CASRNWGRAWNEQYF
TRBV13 | 14 | CASSLSGQGAEQYF
TRBV18 | 16 | CASSPKDSHSGNTIYF